The 14 T cell receptor beta chains given below trace back to one sample, sequenced in a study of tumor-infiltrating lymphocytes in primary liver carcinoma (dated by TCRdb to about 2017). Reads for this sample came from an Illumina HiSeq 2500. Using a constant-region primer and ProtoScript II reverse transcriptase, TCRbeta-specific cDNA was reverse-transcribed from 400 to 550 ng total RNA. TCRbeta libraries were built with three nested multiplex PCR rounds, a slightly modified ARM-PCR procedure. Multiplex TRBV1-TRBV30 forward primers and a Cbeta reverse primer were used in the first two PCR rounds, each of which was run for 10 cycles. The public sequencing data were trimmed at Q25 with fastp and processed into clonotypes with MiXCR by TCRdb, which kept only in-frame beta chains. For every CDR3 protein sequence, its rows merge into one entry that carries the most common genes and DNA. This sample has roughly 180,000 distinct CDR3 sequences in its table, and approximately 60% of those were observed once. Of the sample, around three quarters is held by the ten largest clones.

Blood RNA was extracted from unsorted whole blood with TRIzol reagent; germline DNA came from the DNeasy Blood & Tissue kit. Sequenced sample: peripheral blood. The receptor set was obtained from a man in his forties with primary liver carcinoma and hepatitis B virus infection.

This clonotype was seen repeatedly, ten times or more. The V call is TRBV11-1, the J call TRBJ2-7; the D is unclear. This CDR3 is 13 amino acids long. Germline V gene lookup returns CDR1 SGHAT and CDR2 FQDESV (reference sequence). Trimming removed 5 bases at V and 5 bases at J, with 13 bases between. CDR3 nucleotide sequence: TGTGCCAGCAGCGCTAAACTGCTGGACGAGCAGTACTTC. Translation gives CASSAKLLDEQYF.

The genes are TRBV30 and TRBJ2-3, with unresolved D. Germline-derived CDR1 and CDR2 are GTSNPN and SVGIG (reference sequence). The germline V and J ends were trimmed by 2 bases and 4 bases, with 4 bases remaining between them. This CDR3 is built from 11 residues. The CDR3 loop reads CAWSRADTQYF. In nucleotides, the CDR3 is TGTGCCTGGAGTCGGGCAGATACGCAGTATTTT.

Remarks on this clonotype: A read error may produce the germline difference seen at one junction end. The genes are TRBV12-3 or TRBV12-4 and TRBJ2-2; D unresolved. The CDR3 extends over 15 amino acids. CDR3: CVSSLTDSLTGELFF. Written as DNA, the CDR3 is TGTGTCAGCAGTTTAACCGACTCGCTCACCGGGGAGCTGTTTTTT.

In the case of this clonotype: A much larger clone differs by one base, so this may be a read error. The chain recombines TRBV12-3 or TRBV12-4 with TRBJ2-7; 14 bases fit TRBD2. The ends lost 6 bases at V and 6 bases at J; junction bases unmatched: 16. The CDR3 sequence is 18 residues long. CDR3 sequence reads: CASSLGLAGVDPPLEQYF. CDR3 coding DNA: TGTGCCAGCAGCCTGGGACTAGCGGGAGTAGACCCCCCCCTCGAGCAGTACTTC.

Turning to this clonotype: This could be a read error, since a much larger clone is one nucleotide away. The rearrangement links TRBV12-3 or TRBV12-4 to TRBJ1-6; TRBD1 might be the D (5 bases). The CDR3 has 17 residues. Trimming took 4 bases from V and 0 from J, leaving 13 bases between them. The DNA of the CDR3 is TGTGCCAGCAGTTCAAGACAGCTTAGCTCCTATAATTCACCCCTCCACTTT. Amino acid sequence: CASSSRQLSSYNSPLHF.

The table lists this clonotype with a few counts. The chain uses TRBV12-3 or TRBV12-4 and TRBJ2-1, with 8 positions matching TRBD2. The length of the CDR3 is 16 residues. The V segment lost 5 bases and the J segment 2 bases; nucleotides outside the gene matches: 8. The chain's CDR3 is CASSLPGRAPYNEQFF. The CDR3 nucleotides read TGTGCCAGCAGTCTGCCCGGGAGGGCCCCCTACAATGAGCAGTTCTTC.

The chain links TRBV6-2 or TRBV6-3 to TRBJ1-5; no firm D call. The J call may be incorrect, as the DNA end agrees better with TRBJ2-3. CDR3 size: 15 residues. Germline V CDR1 and CDR2: MNHEY, SVGEGT. For the CDR3, the DNA is TGTGCCAGCAGCGCCGACCTGGGCCCTAATCAGCCCCAGTATTTT. It codes for CASSADLGPNQPQYF.

A word on this clonotype: With a much larger clone just one base away, this may be a read error. The CDR3 DNA reads TGCGCCAGCAGCTATGAGAACACCGGGGAGCCGTTTTTT. Protein sequence: CASSYENTGEPFF. The chain joins TRBV5-1 to TRBJ2-2; D perhaps matches TRBD2 (5 bases). Germline CDR1 SGHRS, CDR2 YFSETQ. The CDR3 spans 13 residues.

A note on this clonotype: At one end the junction does not follow the germline gene, possibly because of a read error. The gene calls are TRBV11-2 and TRBJ2-3; unclear D gene. Germline V gene lookup returns CDR1 SGHAT and CDR2 FQNNGV. This CDR3 comprises 17 residues. CDR3 in amino acids: CANSLDLSTRYTDTQYF. The CDR3 bases are TGTGCCAACAGCTTAGATCTTAGCACTCGGTACACAGATACGCAGTATTTT.

The rearrangement joins TRBV5-1 to TRBJ2-3; no clear D. The V end lost 3 bases, the J end lost 0 bases, and 11 bases lay between the germline ends. Germline V gives CDR1 SGHRS, CDR2 YFSETQ. The length of the CDR3 is 15 residues. DNA of the CDR3: TGCGCCAGCAGCTACGCGCCCGAAAGCACAGATACGCAGTATTTT. Protein sequence: CASSYAPESTDTQYF.

In the case of this clonotype: At one end the junction does not follow the germline gene, possibly because of a read error. V usage is TRBV6-1 and J usage is TRBJ2-1; tentative D call: TRBD1 (6 bases). Germline CDR1 is MNHNS and CDR2 is SASEGT. This CDR3 is built from 12 residues. The CDR3 protein is CTSSPDRLEQFF. Written as DNA, the CDR3 is TGTACCAGCAGTCCCGACAGGCTAGAGCAGTTCTTC.

This clonotype came up a few times. One end of the junction does not line up with germline, which may come from a read error. V usage is TRBV12-3 or TRBV12-4 and J usage is TRBJ2-3; D is uncertain. CDR3 length: 12 residues. CDR3 nucleotide sequence: TGTGCCTGCAGGTTTCTTACAGATACGCAGTATTTT. Protein sequence: CACRFLTDTQYF.

The V and J genes are TRBV6-6 and TRBJ2-7; 8 bases agree with TRBD2. Trimming cost V 5 bases and J 4 bases; bases outside gene matches: 7. Per germline, CDR1 MNHNY and CDR2 SVGAGI (reference sequence). The CDR3 totals 14 residues. This CDR3 is CASSTLADIYEQYF. CDR3 DNA sequence: TGTGCCAGCAGTACACTAGCGGATATTTACGAGCAGTACTTC.

To note about this clonotype: A junction boundary mismatches the germline segment, possibly from a read error. This chain links TRBV11-2 with TRBJ2-3; 8 positions agree with TRBD1. The CDR3 spans 16 residues. Per the germline V gene, CDR1 is SGHAT and CDR2 is FQNNGV. The CDR3 here is CAGSRWDRKITDTQYF. As DNA, the CDR3 is TGTGCCGGCAGCCGTTGGGACAGGAAAATCACAGATACGCAGTATTTT.